This is a list of T cell receptor beta chains from one sample in a study of cytomegalovirus exposure and HLA in healthy donors. Some clones are missing from TCRdb's copy, which holds only in-frame ones; the method was immunoSEQ multiplex PCR. Found here are about 190,000 clones, 70% to 80% of them singletons; the top ten hold approximately 2%. Sequenced sample: PBMCs. The receptors come from a woman aged 30 to 39 in good health and CMV-seropositive. Each CDR3 is given with its conserved first and last residue. The D gene is left open where the match is weak. Clone size is not always given. Where it is, it says once, few, many or a class for expanded clones.

V gene	D gene	clone size	J gene	CDR3 protein	CDR3 DNA
TRBV27	NA	NA	TRBJ2-3	CASSSPLRQNTDTQYF	TGTGCCAGCAGTTCCCCCCTCAGGCAAAACACAGATACGCAGTATTTT
TRBV2	TRBD2	NA	TRBJ2-3	CASTGGRGGRVDTQYF	TGTGCCAGCACGGGTGGGCGGGGGGGCCGTGTAGATACGCAGTATTTT
TRBV4-1	NA	NA	TRBJ1-1	CASSQDRSWSNTEAFF	TGCGCCAGCAGCCAAGATAGGAGTTGGTCGAACACTGAAGCTTTCTTT
TRBV5-6	NA	NA	TRBJ1-6	CASSSRGVYSPLHF	TGTGCCAGCAGCTCCCGGGGGGTTTACTCACCCCTCCACTTT
TRBV2	NA	NA	TRBJ1-4	CASSANGPGEKLFF	TGTGCCAGCAGTGCAAACGGGCCGGGAGAAAAACTGTTTTTT
TRBV7-3	TRBD2	NA	TRBJ2-1	CASSLGTSSNEQFF	TGTGCCAGCAGCCTAGGGACTAGCTCCAATGAGCAGTTCTTC
TRBV7-9	TRBD1	NA	TRBJ1-1	CASSFGTGSTEAFF	TGTGCCAGCAGCTTCGGGACAGGGTCCACTGAAGCTTTCTTT
TRBV7-2	TRBD2	NA	TRBJ2-5	CASSFGLAGGQETQYF	TGTGCCAGCAGCTTCGGACTAGCGGGGGGGCAAGAGACCCAGTACTTC
TRBV10-3	NA	once	TRBJ1-1	CAIKRDGSNTEAFF	TGTGCCATCAAGCGGGACGGCTCGAACACTGAAGCTTTCTTT
TRBV5-1	NA	NA	TRBJ1-2	CASRGDRLYGYTF	TGCGCCAGCAGGGGCGACAGACTCTATGGCTACACCTTC
TRBV7-2	TRBD1	NA	TRBJ1-2	CASSLGQGALYYGYTF	TGTGCCAGCAGCTTGGGACAGGGGGCTCTCTACTATGGCTACACCTTC
TRBV5-1	NA	NA	TRBJ1-3	CASSLEGQGSDTIYF	TGCGCCAGCAGCTTGGAAGGGCAGGGTTCAGACACCATATATTTT
TRBV2	NA	NA	TRBJ2-7	CAAGADPREQYF	TGTGCCGCAGGGGCAGACCCCCGGGAGCAGTACTTC
TRBV2	TRBD1	few	TRBJ1-1	CASIPESGGAEAFF	TGTGCCAGCATCCCGGAGTCAGGGGGAGCCGAAGCTTTCTTT
TRBV27	TRBD1	once	TRBJ2-7	CASRSQSTGTYEQYF	TGTGCCAGCAGGTCTCAATCGACAGGGACCTACGAGCAGTACTTC
TRBV7-6	TRBD1	NA	TRBJ1-3	CASSPGQGRRSGNTIYF	TGTGCCAGCAGCCCGGGACAGGGTAGGAGGTCTGGAAACACCATATATTTT
TRBV4-3	TRBD1	few	TRBJ1-4	CASSRGQGDGEKLFF	TGCGCCAGCAGCCGCGGACAGGGGGATGGGGAAAAACTGTTTTTT